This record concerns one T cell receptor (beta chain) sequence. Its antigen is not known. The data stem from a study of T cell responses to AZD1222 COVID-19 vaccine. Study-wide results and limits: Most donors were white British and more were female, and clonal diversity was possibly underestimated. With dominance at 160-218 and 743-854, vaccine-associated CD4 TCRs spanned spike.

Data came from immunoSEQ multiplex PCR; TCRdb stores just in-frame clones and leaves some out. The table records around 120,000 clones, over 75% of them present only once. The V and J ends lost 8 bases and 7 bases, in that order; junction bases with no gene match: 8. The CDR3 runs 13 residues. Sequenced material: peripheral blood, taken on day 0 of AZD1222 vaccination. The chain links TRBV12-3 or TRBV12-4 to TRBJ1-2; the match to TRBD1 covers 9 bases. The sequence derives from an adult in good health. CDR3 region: CASGLTGGGGYTF. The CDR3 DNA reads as TGTGCCAGCGGACTTACAGGGGGCGGTGGCTACACCTTC.